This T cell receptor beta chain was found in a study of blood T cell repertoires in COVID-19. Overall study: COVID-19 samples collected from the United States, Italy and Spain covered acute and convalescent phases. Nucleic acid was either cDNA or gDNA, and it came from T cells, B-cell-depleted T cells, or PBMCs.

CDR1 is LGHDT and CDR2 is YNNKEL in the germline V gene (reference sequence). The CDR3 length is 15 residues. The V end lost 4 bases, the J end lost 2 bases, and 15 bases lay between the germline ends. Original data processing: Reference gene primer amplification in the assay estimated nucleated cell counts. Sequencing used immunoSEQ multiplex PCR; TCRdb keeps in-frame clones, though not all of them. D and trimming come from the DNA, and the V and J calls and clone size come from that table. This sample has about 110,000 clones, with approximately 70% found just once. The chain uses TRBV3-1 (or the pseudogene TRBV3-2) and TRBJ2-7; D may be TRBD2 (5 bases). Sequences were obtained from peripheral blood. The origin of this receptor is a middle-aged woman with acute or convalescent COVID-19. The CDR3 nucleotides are TGTGCCAGCAGCCCACGAGGGTTTGGAGCCTACGAGCAGTACTTC. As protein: CASSPRGFGAYEQYF.